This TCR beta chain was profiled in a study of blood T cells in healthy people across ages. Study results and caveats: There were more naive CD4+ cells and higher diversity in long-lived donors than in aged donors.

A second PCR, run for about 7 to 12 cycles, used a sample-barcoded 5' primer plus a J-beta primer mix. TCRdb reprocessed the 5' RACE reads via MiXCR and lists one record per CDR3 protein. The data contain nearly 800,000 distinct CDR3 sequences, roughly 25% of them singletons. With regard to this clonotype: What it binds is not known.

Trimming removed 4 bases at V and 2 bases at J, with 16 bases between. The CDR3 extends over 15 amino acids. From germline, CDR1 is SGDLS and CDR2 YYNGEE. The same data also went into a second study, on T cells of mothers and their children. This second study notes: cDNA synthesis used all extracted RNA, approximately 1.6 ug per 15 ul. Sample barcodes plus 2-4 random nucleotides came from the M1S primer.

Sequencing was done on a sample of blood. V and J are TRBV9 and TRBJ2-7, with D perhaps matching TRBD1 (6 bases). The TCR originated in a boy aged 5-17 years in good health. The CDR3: CASSPGVEPTYEQYF. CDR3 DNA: TGTGCCAGCAGCCCAGGGGTTGAACCAACCTACGAGCAGTACTTC.